The sequence of this T cell receptor (beta chain) was determined in a study of blood T cell repertoires in COVID-19. At the level of the study: Sources were T cells, B-cell-depleted T cells, or PBMCs; the material itself was cDNA or gDNA.

Original methodology: The authors estimated nucleated cell counts from reference gene primer amplification. Clones were read by immunoSEQ multiplex PCR, and TCRdb kept only the in-frame ones, dropping some. V and J calls and clone size are as listed in that table; D and trimming were resolved from the DNA. The sample records 120,000 or so clones, more than 70% being singletons. The CDR3 consists of 15 residues. Germline assignment: CDR1 SNHLY and CDR2 FYNNEI. Between the trimmed V and J ends, which lost 5 bases and 3 bases, there was a span of 14 bases. The sequence came from a woman at least 80 years old with acute or convalescent COVID-19. Sequences were obtained from peripheral blood. The chain carries TRBV2 and TRBJ1-5, with D perhaps TRBD1 (6 bases). The CDR3 protein is CASSYRVGINQPQHF. The CDR3 region has the DNA TGTGCCAGCAGTTACAGGGTAGGGATCAATCAGCCCCAGCATTTT.